This TCR beta chain stems from a study of blood T cells in healthy people across ages. V trimming: 6 bases; J trimming: 6 bases; junction bases outside the gene matches: 8. This CDR3 contains 15 residues. Germline CDR1 reads SNHLY; CDR2 reads FYNNEI. The donors, all healthy, were Caucasians living in Russia, aged roughly 6 to 100. This clonotype appeared once. For the second PCR, which ran for about 6 to 11 cycles, a sample-barcoded 5' primer and a J-beta primer mix were used. Individual samples furnished no less than 2.5 million CDR3-containing paired-end reads apiece. Using its own MiXCR run on the 5' RACE reads, TCRdb lists one record per CDR3 protein. This sample has around 800,000 distinct CDR3 sequences, with 53% found just once.

The chain employs TRBV2 and TRBJ2-7, with 13 bases matching TRBD2. The TCR comes from an elderly man in good health. The specimen was blood. The CDR3 sequence is CASSGTSGGVGEQYF. The DNA of the CDR3 is TGTGCCAGCAGCGGCACTAGCGGGGGGGTCGGCGAGCAGTACTTC.